The text below deals with one T cell receptor (beta chain). Clones were sequenced by immunoSEQ multiplex PCR, and TCRdb holds only the in-frame ones, with some missing. This sample carries fewer than 200,000 clones, more than 80% of them seen once, and the ten largest clones take around 1.5%. The source of the sample is a study of control samples from healthy donors and cancer patients. Trimming cost V 3 bases and J 8 bases, with 10 bases left between them. The CDR3 is made up of 13 amino acids. Germline assignment: CDR1 MNHEY and CDR2 SVGAGI. The TCR was taken from a man aged 25-45 years in good health. The gene calls are TRBV6-5 and TRBJ1-4; weak D call: TRBD1 (5 bases). Sequencing was performed on blood. The CDR3 sequence: CASSYGGGEKLFF. As DNA, the CDR3 is TGTGCCAGCAGTTATGGGGGAGGAGAAAAACTGTTTTTT.